This section outlines one T cell receptor (beta chain) sequence together with its context. This CDR3 contains 16 residues. Germline CDR1 reads KGHDR; CDR2 reads SFDVKD. J lost 0 bases, V lost 4 bases, and 7 bases had no gene match. The authors' processing: From reference gene primer amplification, estimates of nucleated cell counts were derived. The table came from immunoSEQ multiplex PCR; TCRdb's copy has only in-frame clones and leaves some out. That table gives V, J and clone size, and the DNA gave D and trimming. Here the sample spans approximately 150,000 clones, about 88% being singletons. The source of the sample is a study of blood T cell repertoires in COVID-19. Study-level information: COVID-19 samples, acute and convalescent, were from the United States, Italy and Spain. Nucleic acid was either cDNA or gDNA, and it came from T cells, B-cell-depleted T cells, or PBMCs.

This receptor was identified in a woman older than 75 with acute or convalescent COVID-19. Sequenced: peripheral blood. The genes are TRBV24-1 and TRBJ2-7; 8 bases are a match to TRBD1. The CDR3 sequence is CATSEGQTGDSYEQYF. The CDR3 DNA follows: TGTGCCACCAGTGAGGGCCAGACAGGGGACTCCTACGAGCAGTACTTC.